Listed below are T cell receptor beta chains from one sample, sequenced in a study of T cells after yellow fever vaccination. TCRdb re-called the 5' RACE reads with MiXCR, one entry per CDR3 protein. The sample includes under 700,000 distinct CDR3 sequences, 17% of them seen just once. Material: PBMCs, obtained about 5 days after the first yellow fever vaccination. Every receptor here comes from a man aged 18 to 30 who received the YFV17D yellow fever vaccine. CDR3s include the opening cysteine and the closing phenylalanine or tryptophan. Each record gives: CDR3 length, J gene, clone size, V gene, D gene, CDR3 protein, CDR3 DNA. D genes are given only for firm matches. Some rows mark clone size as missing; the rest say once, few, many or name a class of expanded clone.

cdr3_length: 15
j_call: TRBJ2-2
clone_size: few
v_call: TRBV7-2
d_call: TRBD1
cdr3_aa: CASSTRGQGHGELFF
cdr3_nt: TGTGCCAGCAGCACCAGGGGACAGGGGCACGGGGAGCTGTTTTTT

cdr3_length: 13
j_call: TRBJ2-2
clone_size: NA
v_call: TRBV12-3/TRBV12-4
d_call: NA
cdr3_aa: CASFVGVPGELFF
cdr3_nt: TGTGCCAGCTTTGTGGGGGTCCCCGGGGAGCTGTTTTTT

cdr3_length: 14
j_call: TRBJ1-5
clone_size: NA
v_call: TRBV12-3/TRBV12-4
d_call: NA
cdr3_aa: CASSLSSANQPQHF
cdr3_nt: TGTGCCAGCAGTTTATCTAGTGCAAATCAGCCCCAGCATTTT

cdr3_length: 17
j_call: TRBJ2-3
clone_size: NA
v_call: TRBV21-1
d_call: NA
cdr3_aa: CASSKGHGTGYTDTQYF
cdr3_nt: TGTGCCAGCAGCAAAGGGCATGGGACAGGGTATACAGATACGCAGTATTTT

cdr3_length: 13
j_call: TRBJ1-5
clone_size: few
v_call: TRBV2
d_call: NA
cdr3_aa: CAARGSINQPQHF
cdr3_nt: TGTGCGGCTAGGGGGTCCATCAATCAGCCCCAGCATTTT

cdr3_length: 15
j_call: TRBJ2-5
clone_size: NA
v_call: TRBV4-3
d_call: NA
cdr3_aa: CASSQGTVSGETQYF
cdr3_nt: TGCGCCAGCAGCCAAGGGACGGTGTCGGGGGAGACCCAGTACTTC

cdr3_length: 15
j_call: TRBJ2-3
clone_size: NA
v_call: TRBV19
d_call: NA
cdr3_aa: CASSNTGTLEDTQYF
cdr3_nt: TGTGCCAGTAGTAATACCGGGACACTAGAAGATACGCAGTATTTT

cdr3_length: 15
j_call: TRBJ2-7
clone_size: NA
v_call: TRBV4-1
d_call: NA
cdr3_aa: CASSQDSLTSYEQYF
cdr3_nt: TGCGCCAGCAGCCAAGATAGTCTCACCTCCTACGAGCAGTACTTC

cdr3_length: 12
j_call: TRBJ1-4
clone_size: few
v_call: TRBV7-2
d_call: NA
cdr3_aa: CASSLINEKLFF
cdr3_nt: TGTGCCAGCAGCTTAATTAATGAAAAACTGTTTTTT

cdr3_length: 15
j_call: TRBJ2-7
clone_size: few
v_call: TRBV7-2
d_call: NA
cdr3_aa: CASSLPSGDSYEQYF
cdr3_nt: TGTGCCAGCAGCTTACCCTCCGGGGACTCCTACGAGCAGTACTTC

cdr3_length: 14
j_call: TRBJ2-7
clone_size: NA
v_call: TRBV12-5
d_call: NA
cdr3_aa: CASGLPGEINEQYF
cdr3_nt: TGTGCTAGTGGTTTGCCAGGGGAAATTAACGAGCAGTACTTC

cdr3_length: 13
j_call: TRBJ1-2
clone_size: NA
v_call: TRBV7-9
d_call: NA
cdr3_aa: CASSLVGAYGYTF
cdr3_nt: TGTGCCAGCAGCTTAGTAGGCGCTTATGGCTACACCTTC

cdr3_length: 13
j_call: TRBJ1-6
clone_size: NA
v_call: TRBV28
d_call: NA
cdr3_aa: CASRESLSSPLHF
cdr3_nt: TGTGCCAGCAGGGAGAGTCTCTCTTCACCCCTCCACTTT

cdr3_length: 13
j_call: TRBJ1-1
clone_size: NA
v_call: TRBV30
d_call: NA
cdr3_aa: CAWSVRGRTEAFF
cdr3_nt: TGTGCCTGGAGTGTCCGGGGGCGGACTGAAGCTTTCTTT

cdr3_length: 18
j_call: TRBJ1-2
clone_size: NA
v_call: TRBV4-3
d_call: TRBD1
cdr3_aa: CASSQDFKRWGQLYGYTF
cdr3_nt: TGCGCCAGCAGCCAAGATTTTAAAAGGTGGGGACAGCTATATGGCTACACCTTC

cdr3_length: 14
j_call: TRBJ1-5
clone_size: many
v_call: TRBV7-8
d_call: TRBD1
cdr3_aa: CASSLGTGVQPQHF
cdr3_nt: TGTGCCAGCAGCTTGGGGACAGGGGTTCAGCCCCAGCATTTT

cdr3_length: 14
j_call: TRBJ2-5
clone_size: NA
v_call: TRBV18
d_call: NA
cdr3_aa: CASSPVTDLETQYF
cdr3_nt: TGTGCCAGCTCACCCGTCACAGACCTAGAGACCCAGTACTTC

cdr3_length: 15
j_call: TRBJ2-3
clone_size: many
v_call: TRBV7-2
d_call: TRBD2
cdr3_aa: CASSSPSGGEDTQYF
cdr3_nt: TGTGCCAGCAGTTCCCCTAGCGGGGGGGAGGATACGCAGTATTTT

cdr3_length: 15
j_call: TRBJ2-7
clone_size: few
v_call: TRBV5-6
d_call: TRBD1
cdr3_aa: CASSTGVLTGDEQYF
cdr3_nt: TGTGCCAGCAGCACCGGAGTATTGACAGGGGACGAGCAGTACTTC

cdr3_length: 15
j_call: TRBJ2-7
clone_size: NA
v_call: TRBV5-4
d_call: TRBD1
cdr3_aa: CASSWGRDSSYEQYF
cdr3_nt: TGTGCCAGCAGCTGGGGTAGGGACAGCTCCTACGAGCAGTACTTC

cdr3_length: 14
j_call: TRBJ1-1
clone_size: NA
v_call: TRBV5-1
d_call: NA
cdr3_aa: CASTTGIANTEAFF
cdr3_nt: TGCGCCAGCACCACCGGGATTGCGAACACTGAAGCTTTCTTT

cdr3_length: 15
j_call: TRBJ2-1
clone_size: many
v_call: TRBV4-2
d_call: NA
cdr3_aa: CASSLTGTPSGEQFF
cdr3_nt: TGTGCCAGCAGCCTAACCGGGACACCCTCGGGTGAGCAGTTCTTC

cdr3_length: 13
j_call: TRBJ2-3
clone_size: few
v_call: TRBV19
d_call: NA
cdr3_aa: CASSLLGSDTQYF
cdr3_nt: TGTGCCAGTAGTTTGCTGGGGTCGGATACGCAGTATTTT

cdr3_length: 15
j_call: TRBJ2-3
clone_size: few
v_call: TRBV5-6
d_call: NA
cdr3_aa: CASSQRREFTDTQYF
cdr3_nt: TGTGCCAGCAGCCAAAGGAGGGAGTTCACAGATACGCAGTATTTT

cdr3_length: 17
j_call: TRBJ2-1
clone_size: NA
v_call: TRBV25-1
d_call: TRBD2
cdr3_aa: CASSDPRVAGGNNEQFF
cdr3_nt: TGTGCCAGCAGTGACCCCCGGGTAGCGGGGGGGAACAATGAGCAGTTCTTC

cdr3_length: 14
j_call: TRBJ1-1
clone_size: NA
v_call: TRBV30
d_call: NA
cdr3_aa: CAWSPSGTVLEAFF
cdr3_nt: TGTGCCTGGAGTCCCTCCGGGACGGTACTTGAAGCTTTCTTT

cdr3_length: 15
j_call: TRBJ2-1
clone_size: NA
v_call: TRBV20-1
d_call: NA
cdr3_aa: CSALRTFGSYNEQFF
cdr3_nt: TGCAGTGCTCTTCGGACTTTCGGATCCTACAATGAGCAGTTCTTC

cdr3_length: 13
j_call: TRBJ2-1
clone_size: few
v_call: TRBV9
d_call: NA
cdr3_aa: CASSRTVFNEQFF
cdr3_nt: TGTGCCAGCAGCAGGACAGTGTTCAATGAGCAGTTCTTC

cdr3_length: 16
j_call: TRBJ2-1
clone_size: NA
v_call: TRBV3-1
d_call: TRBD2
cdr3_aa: CASSRYAGGSYNEQFF
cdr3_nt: TGTGCCAGCAGCCGTTATGCGGGGGGGTCCTACAATGAGCAGTTCTTC

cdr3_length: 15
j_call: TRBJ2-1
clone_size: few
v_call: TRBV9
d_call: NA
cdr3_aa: CASSVAGTSYNEQFF
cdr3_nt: TGTGCCAGCAGCGTAGCCGGGACCTCCTACAATGAGCAGTTCTTC

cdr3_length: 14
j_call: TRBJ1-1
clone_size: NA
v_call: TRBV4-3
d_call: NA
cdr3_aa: CASSQIYMNTEAFF
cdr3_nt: TGCGCCAGCAGCCAAATTTACATGAACACTGAAGCTTTCTTT

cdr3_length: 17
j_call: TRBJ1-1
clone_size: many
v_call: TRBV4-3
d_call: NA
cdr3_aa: CASSQEVFGQMNTEAFF
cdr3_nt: TGCGCCAGCAGCCAAGAGGTTTTTGGACAGATGAACACTGAAGCTTTCTTT

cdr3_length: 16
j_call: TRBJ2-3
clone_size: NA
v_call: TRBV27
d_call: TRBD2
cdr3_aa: CASSLRSSGLTDTQYF
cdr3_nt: TGTGCCAGCAGTTTAAGGTCTAGCGGGCTCACAGATACGCAGTATTTT

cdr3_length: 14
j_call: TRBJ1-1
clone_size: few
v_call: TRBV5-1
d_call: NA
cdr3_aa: CASSFDRKDTEAFF
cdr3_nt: TGCGCCAGCAGCTTCGACAGGAAGGACACTGAAGCTTTCTTT

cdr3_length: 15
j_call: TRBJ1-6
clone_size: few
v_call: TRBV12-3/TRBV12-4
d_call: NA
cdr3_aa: CASVPDGTYNSPLHF
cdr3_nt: TGTGCCAGCGTCCCTGACGGGACATATAATTCACCCCTCCACTTT

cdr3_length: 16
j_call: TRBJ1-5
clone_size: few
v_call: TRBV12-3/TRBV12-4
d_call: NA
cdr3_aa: CASSLVGVYSNQPQHF
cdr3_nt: TGTGCCAGCAGTTTAGTCGGGGTTTATAGCAATCAGCCCCAGCATTTT

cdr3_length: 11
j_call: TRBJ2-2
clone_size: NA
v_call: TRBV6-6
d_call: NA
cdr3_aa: CAAGDNVELFF
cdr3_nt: TGTGCCGCAGGAGATAACGTGGAGCTGTTTTTT

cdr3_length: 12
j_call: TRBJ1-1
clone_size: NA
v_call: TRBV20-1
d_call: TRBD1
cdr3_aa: CSARTGGREAFF
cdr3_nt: TGCAGTGCTAGGACAGGGGGCCGTGAAGCTTTCTTT

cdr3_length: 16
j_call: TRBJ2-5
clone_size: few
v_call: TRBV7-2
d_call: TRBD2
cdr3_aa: CASSKETSGGPRNQYF
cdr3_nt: TGTGCCAGCAGCAAAGAGACTAGCGGGGGACCTAGGAACCAGTACTTC

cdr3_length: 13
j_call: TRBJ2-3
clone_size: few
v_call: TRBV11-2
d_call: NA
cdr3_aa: CATGGSSTDTQYF
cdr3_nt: TGTGCCACCGGGGGTTCTAGCACAGATACGCAGTATTTT

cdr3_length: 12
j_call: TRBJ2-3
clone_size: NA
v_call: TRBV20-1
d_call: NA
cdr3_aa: CSAGRGADTQYF
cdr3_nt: TGCAGTGCAGGTCGCGGGGCAGATACGCAGTATTTT

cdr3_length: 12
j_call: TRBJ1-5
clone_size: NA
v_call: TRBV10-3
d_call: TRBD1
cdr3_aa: CAIQGDNQPQHF
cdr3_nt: TGTGCCATCCAGGGGGACAATCAGCCCCAGCATTTT

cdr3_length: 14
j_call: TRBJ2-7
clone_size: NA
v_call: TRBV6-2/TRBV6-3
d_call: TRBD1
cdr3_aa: CASTLGTGKYEQYF
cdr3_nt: TGTGCCAGCACTTTGGGGACAGGGAAATACGAGCAGTACTTC

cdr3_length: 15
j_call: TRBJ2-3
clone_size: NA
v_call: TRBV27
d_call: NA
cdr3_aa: CASSFQITPTDTQYF
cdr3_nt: TGTGCCAGCAGTTTTCAAATTACTCCCACAGATACGCAGTATTTT

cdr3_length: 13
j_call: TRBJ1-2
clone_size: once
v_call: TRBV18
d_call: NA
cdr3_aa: CASSPLGDYGYTF
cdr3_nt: TGTGCCAGCTCACCACTAGGAGACTATGGCTACACCTTC

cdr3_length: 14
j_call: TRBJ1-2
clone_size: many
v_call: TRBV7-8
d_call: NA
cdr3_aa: CASSLTGSDYGYTF
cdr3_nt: TGTGCCAGCAGCTTAACAGGGTCTGACTATGGCTACACCTTC

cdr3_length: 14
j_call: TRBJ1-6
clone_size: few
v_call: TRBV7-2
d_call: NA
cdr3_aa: CASSLEGMDSPLHF
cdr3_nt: TGTGCCAGCAGCTTAGAAGGGATGGATTCACCCCTCCACTTT

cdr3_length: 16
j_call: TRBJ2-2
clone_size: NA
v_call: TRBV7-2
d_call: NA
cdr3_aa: CASSPMRFGVTGELFF
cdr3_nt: TGTGCCAGCAGCCCGATGAGGTTCGGCGTAACCGGGGAGCTGTTTTTT